The 31 T cell receptor beta chains listed next were all sequenced from one sample in a study of shared clonotypes between healthy human individuals. The assay was immunoSEQ multiplex PCR, and TCRdb's table has in-frame clones only and misses some. The sample records 1.6 million or so clones, around 97% being singletons. Sequencing used naive CD4+ T cells sorted from blood. Subset of the sample: CD45RA+ positively selected. The receptors originated from a young man in good health.

The gene calls are TRBV9 and TRBJ1-2, with 9 bases identical to TRBD1. The V gene end was trimmed by 4 bases and the J gene end by 2 bases; junction bases not matched to a gene: 6. In germline, CDR1 is SGDLS, CDR2 YYNGEE. The CDR3 loop spans 15 amino acids. DNA of the CDR3: TGTGCCAGCAGCCCCTCCGGGACAGGGAACTATGGCTACACCTTC. This codes for CASSPSGTGNYGYTF. Together with reference TRBV9 and TRBJ1-2, the CDR3 gives the full variable domain: DSGVTQTPKHLITATGQRVTLRCSPRSGDLSVYWYQQSLDQGLQFLIQYYNGEERAKGNILERFSAQQFPDLHSELNLSSLELGDSALYFCASSPSGTGNYGYTFGSGTRLTVV.

The genes are TRBV19 and TRBJ2-1; 7 nucleotides agree with TRBD1. Per germline, CDR1 LNHDA and CDR2 SQIVND (reference sequence). The CDR3 covers 13 residues. Trimming at V came to 10 bases and at J to 2 bases, leaving 5 bases not matched to a gene. The CDR3 DNA sequence: TGTGCCACGAACAGGGGACCCTACAATGAGCAGTTCTTC. It yields the protein CATNRGPYNEQFF.

A note on this clone: The same CDR3 is also encoded by other DNA sequences in this sample. The chain joins TRBV5-1 to TRBJ2-3, with D possibly called TRBD1 or TRBD2 (5 bases each). CDR3 length: 15 amino acids. Trimming stripped 2 bases from V and 2 bases from J, with 12 bases between. Germline V gene data show CDR1 as SGHRS and CDR2 as YFSETQ. The CDR3 DNA reads as TGCGCCAGCAGCTTCCAGGGACGCTTCACAGATACGCAGTATTTT. Protein sequence: CASSFQGRFTDTQYF. The whole variable domain, filled in from reference TRBV5-1 and TRBJ2-3, reads KAGVTQTPRYLIKTRGQQVTLSCSPISGHRSVSWYQQTPGQGLQFLFEYFSETQRNKGNFPGRFSGRQFSNSRSEMNVSTLELGDSALYLCASSFQGRFTDTQYFGPGTRLTVL.

A note on this clone: Other DNA sequences within the sample encode an identical CDR3. V is TRBV29-1 and J is TRBJ1-4, with D possibly matching TRBD1 (6 bases). V was pared by 1 base and J by 7 bases, with 7 bases between. The germline gives CDR1 SQVTM, CDR2 ANQGSEA. This CDR3 spans 12 amino acids. CDR3 residues: CSVEGGGEKLFF. For the CDR3, the DNA is TGCAGCGTTGAAGGAGGGGGTGAAAAACTGTTTTTT. Full variable domain (rest looked up from reference TRBV29-1 and TRBJ1-4): SAVISQKPSRDICQRGTSLTIQCQVDSQVTMMFWYRQQPGQSLTLIATANQGSEATYESGFVIDKFPISRPNLTFSTLTVSNMSPEDSSIYLCSVEGGGEKLFFGSGTQLSVL.

The V gene is TRBV7-9, the J gene TRBJ2-3; 8 nucleotides align to TRBD1. Germline CDR1 SEHNR, CDR2 FQNEAQ (reference sequence). After removal of 3 bases from V and 9 bases from J, the junction contained 2 bases not matched to a gene. The CDR3 totals 12 residues. CDR3 DNA: TGTGCCAGCAGCTTGGACAGGGTCACGCAGTATTTT. Translated: CASSLDRVTQYF.

V gene TRBV27 combines with J gene TRBJ2-2; the D gene could be TRBD1 or TRBD2 (5 bases each). The CDR3 covers 16 residues. Germline loops: CDR1 MNHEY, CDR2 SMNVEV (reference sequence). Trimming cost V 6 bases and J 0 bases, with 14 bases left between them. In DNA, the CDR3 is TGTGCCAGCAGCTGGGGGTGGCGAACGAACACCGGGGAGCTGTTTTTT. Protein: CASSWGWRTNTGELFF.

The genes are TRBV10-1 and TRBJ2-2, with 7 positions matching TRBD2. The J segment lost 4 bases and the V segment lost 7 bases, leaving 9 bases of the junction unmatched. The CDR3 sequence is 15 residues long. Germline CDR1 WNHNN, CDR2 SYGVQD (reference sequence). CDR3 sequence reads: CASMSGGVGTGELFF. The CDR3 DNA is TGCGCCAGCATGTCGGGAGGAGTGGGCACCGGGGAGCTGTTTTTT.

V gene TRBV11-2 combines with J gene TRBJ2-7; 7 nucleotides agree with TRBD1. V was clipped by 5 bases and J by 3 bases; unmatched bases: 13. The CDR3 covers 16 residues. Germline assignment: CDR1 SGHAT and CDR2 FQNNGV. CDR3 DNA: TGTGCCAGCAGCCGACAGCCGACAGGGAACAGCTACGAGCAGTACTTC. It yields the protein CASSRQPTGNSYEQYF.

This chain uses TRBV10-3 with TRBJ2-5; D gene ambiguous. This CDR3 has 14 amino acids. V was shortened by 2 bases and J by 1 base, with 8 bases between the two germline ends. Germline loops: CDR1 ENHRY, CDR2 SYGVKD. CDR3 sequence (DNA): TGTGCCATCAGTGAGATGGGTTCCCAAGAGACCCAGTACTTC. Translation gives CAISEMGSQETQYF.

Note on this clone: The same CDR3 also results from other DNA sequences found in this sample. V gene TRBV7-3 combines with J gene TRBJ2-7; TRBD2 aligns across 7 bases. V lost 6 bases to trimming and J lost 7 bases; unmatched junction nucleotides: 6. The CDR3 has 12 residues. Germline lookup yields CDR1 SGHTA and CDR2 FQGTGA. The DNA of the CDR3 is TGTGCCAGCAGTCTGACGGGGGGAGAGCAGTACTTC. Its protein is CASSLTGGEQYF.

The rearrangement joins TRBV6-1 to TRBJ2-2; perhaps TRBD2 as D (6 bases). The CDR3 runs 15 residues. V was clipped by 6 bases and J by 2 bases, with 13 bases between them. Germline V lookup: CDR1 MNHNS, CDR2 SASEGT. This CDR3 reads CASSPLTRNTGELFF. CDR3 bases: TGTGCCAGCAGCCCCCTGACTAGAAACACCGGGGAGCTGTTTTTT.

The chain combines TRBV5-1 with TRBJ2-1; the D is unclear. Germline CDR1 and CDR2: SGHRS and YFSETQ. Trimming removed 1 base at V and 5 bases at J, with 10 bases between. The CDR3 length is 14 residues. DNA for the CDR3: TGCGCCAGCAGCTTGACTCCCAGTAACAATGAGCAGTTCTTC. It is translated as CASSLTPSNNEQFF.

The chain uses TRBV7-9 and TRBJ2-5, with D perhaps TRBD2 (6 bases). CDR3 length: 15 amino acids. V shed 2 bases and J shed 2 bases, with 12 bases lying between them. Germline lookup yields CDR1 SEHNR and CDR2 FQNEAQ (reference sequence). CDR3 coding DNA: TGTGCCAGCAGCTTATTGGGGGGTTCTCAAGAGACCCAGTACTTC. Translating gives CASSLLGGSQETQYF.

This clone has just one count. The chain couples TRBV28 to TRBJ1-5, with D possibly TRBD1 on 6 matching bases. The CDR3 extends over 16 amino acids. The V gene's germline CDR1 is MDHEN and CDR2 SYDVKM. Trimming stripped 4 bases from V and 3 bases from J, with 16 bases between. CDR3 loop: CASSSTTGLYNQPQHF. CDR3 bases: TGTGCCAGCAGTTCGACCACAGGGCTATACAATCAGCCCCAGCATTTT. Complete variable domain (other parts from reference TRBV28 and TRBJ1-5): DVKVTQSSRYLVKRTGEKVFLECVQDMDHENMFWYRQDPGLGLRLIYFSYDVKMKEKGDIPEGYSVSREKKERFSLILESASTNQTSMYLCASSSTTGLYNQPQHFGDGTRLSIL.

The rearrangement uses TRBV10-1 and TRBJ2-1, with TRBD1 matching over 7 bases. Germline V lookup: CDR1 WNHNN, CDR2 SYGVQD (reference sequence). J was trimmed by 11 bases and V by 4 bases; bases with no gene match: 5. The CDR3 is 12 residues long. CDR3 amino acids: CASSAPGQQQFF. The CDR3 DNA follows: TGCGCCAGCAGTGCCCCGGGACAGCAGCAGTTCTTC.

The chain combines TRBV13 with TRBJ2-3; D could derive from TRBD1 or TRBD2 (5 bases each). Trimming took 6 bases from V and 0 from J, leaving 10 bases between them. The V gene's germline CDR1 is PRHDT and CDR2 FYEKMQ (reference sequence). There are 14 residues in the CDR3. The CDR3 nucleotides read TGTGCCAGCAGGCGTAGGGACAGCACAGATACGCAGTATTTT. Translating gives CASRRRDSTDTQYF.

This sequence joins TRBV10-1 and TRBJ2-5, with 9 bases matching TRBD2. Losses at the gene ends were 2 bases for V and 7 bases for J; bases not matched to a gene: 5. Germline CDR1 and CDR2: WNHNN and SYGVQD (reference sequence). This CDR3 contains 14 residues. CDR3 residues: CASSEVPGLATQYF. The CDR3 DNA is TGCGCCAGCAGTGAGGTCCCGGGACTAGCGACCCAGTACTTC.

The gene calls are TRBV10-3 and TRBJ1-5; the D gene is possibly TRBD1 (5 bases). From germline, CDR1 is ENHRY and CDR2 SYGVKD. V was cut by 2 bases and J by 9 bases, with 17 bases left in between. CDR3 size: 15 residues. CDR3 sequence: CAISEDRDPPRPQHF. The CDR3 region has the DNA TGTGCCATCAGTGAGGACCGGGACCCCCCTCGGCCCCAGCATTTT.

The chain employs TRBV27 and TRBJ2-7; D unclear. In germline, CDR1 is MNHEY, CDR2 SMNVEV (reference sequence). This CDR3 contains 16 residues. V was pared by 3 bases and J by 2 bases, with 17 bases between. CDR3 in amino acids: CASSFGPPGATYEQYF. The CDR3 coding sequence is TGTGCCAGCAGTTTTGGGCCTCCTGGCGCGACCTACGAGCAGTACTTC.

The gene calls are TRBV7-2 and TRBJ2-5; D call uncertain. Near its end, the DNA agrees better with TRBJ2-7, so the J call may be wrong. This CDR3 comprises 13 residues. Germline V gene lookup returns CDR1 SGHTA and CDR2 FQGNSA. CDR3 in DNA: TGTGCCAGCAGCTTAAGGGCCTCCTACGAGCAGTACTTC. This sequence encodes CASSLRASYEQYF.

This chain connects TRBV10-3 to TRBJ1-1, with no clear D. This CDR3 is 12 amino acids long. The germline gives CDR1 ENHRY, CDR2 SYGVKD. Between the trimmed V and J ends, which lost 1 base and 4 bases, there was a span of 4 bases. DNA of the CDR3: TGTGCCATCAGTGAGTACGGCACTGAAGCTTTCTTT. Encoded protein: CAISEYGTEAFF.

The J gene is TRBJ2-1, the V gene TRBV9, with D perhaps matching TRBD1 (6 bases). V dropped 0 bases and J dropped 5 bases, with 15 bases sitting between them. Germline CDR1 is SGDLS and CDR2 is YYNGEE. This CDR3 comprises 16 residues. The CDR3: CASSVDPGVADNEQFF. CDR3 nucleotides: TGTGCCAGCAGCGTAGACCCAGGGGTCGCCGACAATGAGCAGTTCTTC.

The chain couples TRBV6-1 to TRBJ1-5; D gene unclear. V dropped 6 bases and J dropped 10 bases, with 13 bases sitting between them. This CDR3 region has 12 residues. Germline CDR1 MNHNS, CDR2 SASEGT. Here the CDR3 reads CASRFLTGPQHF. The CDR3 DNA is TGTGCCAGCAGATTCCTTACGGGACCCCAGCATTTT.

The chain recombines TRBV19 with TRBJ2-5; possible D gene TRBD2, 5 bases. The V end was cut by 6 bases, the J end by 2 bases, with 10 bases between. Germline V gene sequence: CDR1 LNHDA, CDR2 SQIVND (reference sequence). The CDR3 consists of 13 residues. CDR3 in amino acids: CASSDSGQETQYF. The CDR3 region has the DNA TGTGCCAGTAGCGATTCGGGGCAAGAGACCCAGTACTTC.

With regard to this clone: Different DNA sequences within this sample yield the same CDR3. This sequence joins TRBV9 and TRBJ2-2; no clear D. CDR3 size: 12 residues. V was trimmed by 1 base and J by 7 bases, leaving 5 bases between them. Germline V gene sequence: CDR1 SGDLS, CDR2 YYNGEE. CDR3 loop: CASSVSSGELFF. The CDR3 DNA follows: TGTGCCAGCAGCGTATCTAGCGGGGAGCTGTTTTTT.

V is TRBV2 and J is TRBJ2-5; D not resolved. V was cut by 4 bases and J by 4 bases, with 19 bases left in between. CDR1 is SNHLY and CDR2 is FYNNEI in the germline V gene. The CDR3 runs 16 residues. In DNA form, the CDR3 reads TGTGCCAGCAGTGTAAGGTTCAGGAGAGGTGCAGAGACCCAGTACTTC. This translates into CASSVRFRRGAETQYF.

Remarks on this clone: One end of the junction fails to match germline, which may point to a read error. CDR3 amino acids: CASSTGTSGVYGQYF. The CDR3 DNA reads TGTGCCAGCAGTACCGGGACTAGCGGGGTTTACGGGCAGTACTTC. The V gene is TRBV6-1, the J gene TRBJ2-7, with 13 bases that match TRBD2. This CDR3 comprises 15 residues. The germline gives CDR1 MNHNS, CDR2 SASEGT.

This rearrangement joins TRBV29-1 to TRBJ2-3; D is uncertain. This CDR3 is built from 12 residues. Germline V gives CDR1 SQVTM, CDR2 ANQGSEA. The V end was cut by 4 bases, the J end by 6 bases, with 11 bases between. The CDR3 DNA sequence: TGCAGCGTTGGATTTAGGAGCGATACGCAGTATTTT. Encoded protein: CSVGFRSDTQYF.

The chain joins TRBV11-2 to TRBJ2-7; the match to TRBD2 covers 11 bases. V trimming: 3 bases; J trimming: 2 bases; junction bases outside the gene matches: 12. This CDR3 spans 18 amino acids. Germline lookup yields CDR1 SGHAT and CDR2 FQNNGV. The CDR3 nucleotides read TGTGCCAGCAGCTTCCCCACGGCTAGCGGGAGGCGTCCCTACGAGCAGTACTTC. This translates into CASSFPTASGRRPYEQYF.

The chain recombines TRBV27 with TRBJ2-7, with D possibly TRBD1 on 6 matching bases. V was cut by 2 bases and J by 3 bases, with 14 bases left in between. CDR3 length equals 15 residues. Germline-derived CDR1 and CDR2 are MNHEY and SMNVEV (reference sequence). The CDR3 loop reads CASSLNRALFYEQYF. CDR3 sequence (DNA): TGTGCCAGCAGTTTAAACAGGGCTCTCTTCTACGAGCAGTACTTC.

The V call is TRBV11-2, the J call TRBJ2-3; TRBD2 matches 7 bases. This CDR3 contains 13 residues. V lost 0 bases, J lost 10 bases, and 4 bases stayed unmatched. The germline V gene has CDR1 SGHAT and CDR2 FQNNGV. The chain's CDR3 is CASSLEPSGAQYF. The DNA of the CDR3 is TGTGCCAGCAGCTTAGAACCAAGCGGGGCGCAGTATTTT.